These 5 T cell receptor beta chains were sequenced from one sample in a study of monozygotic twins with inflammatory bowel disease. TCRdb derives one entry per CDR3 protein from the 5' RACE reads, leaving out DNA. In all, the sample yields fewer than 550,000 distinct CDR3 sequences. The sample was blood. These TCRs come from a human donor with ulcerative colitis or Crohn's disease, or a healthy co-twin of an affected twin (not recorded which).

The V gene is TRBV9, the J gene TRBJ1-3. Germline V CDR1 and CDR2: SGDLS, YYNGEE. CDR3 size: 13 residues. CDR3 sequence reads: CASSVDTGNTIYF.

V usage is TRBV7-9 and J usage is TRBJ2-3; the D gene TCRdb calls, TRBD1, cannot be checked with no DNA. The CDR3 runs to 17 residues. In germline, CDR1 is SEHNR, CDR2 FQNEAQ (reference sequence). This CDR3 reads CASSLGGTPLSTDTQYF.

The chain carries TRBV29-1 and TRBJ2-1; without DNA, the TCRdb call of TRBD2 cannot be checked. Germline assignment: CDR1 SQVTM and CDR2 ANQGSEA. This CDR3 is built from 20 residues. The CDR3 spells CSVLPGLAGSRLSTYNEQFF.

V and J are TRBV29-1 and TRBJ2-3; TCRdb lists TRBD2, though no DNA is available to test this call. Germline V CDR1 and CDR2: SQVTM, ANQGSEA. The CDR3 consists of 15 residues. CDR3 amino acids: CSFHTRVSREDTQYF.

The chain links TRBV20-1 to TRBJ1-4; there is no DNA to check the TCRdb D call of TRBD1. This CDR3 is 16 amino acids long. Germline loops: CDR1 DFQATT, CDR2 SNEGSKA (reference sequence). The chain's CDR3 is CSAWGRSTATNEKLFF.